Listed below are T cell receptor beta chains from one sample, sequenced in a study of blood T cell repertoires in COVID-19. Assay: immunoSEQ multiplex PCR; the TCRdb copy retains only in-frame clones and omits some. The data contain under 300,000 clones, 80% to 90% of them seen just once; the ten biggest clones take up roughly 6.3%. The sample was peripheral blood. Source of these receptors: a man aged 55-75 years with acute or convalescent COVID-19. Both conserved end residues are part of each CDR3. The order of the fields is V gene, J gene, D gene, clone size, CDR3 DNA, CDR3 protein. A D gene is named only where the DNA matches it firmly. A row's size may be missing; if present it is once, few, many or a size class.

v_gene: TRBV6-5
j_gene: TRBJ1-2
d_gene: TRBD1
abundance: NA
CDR3nt: TGTGCCAGCAGAGCAACAGGGGACGCTTATGGCTACACCTTC
CDR3aa: CASRATGDAYGYTF

v_gene: TRBV28
j_gene: TRBJ2-4
d_gene: NA
abundance: NA
CDR3nt: TGTGCCAGCAGTTTATTGAATGAGCCCCAGTGGGCTGGCAAAAACATTCAGTACTTC
CDR3aa: CASSLLNEPQWAGKNIQYF

v_gene: TRBV2
j_gene: TRBJ1-4
d_gene: TRBD1
abundance: NA
CDR3nt: TGTGCCAGCAGTGAACTGACAGGGACGACTGAAAAACTGTTTTTT
CDR3aa: CASSELTGTTEKLFF

v_gene: TRBV7-3
j_gene: TRBJ2-1
d_gene: NA
abundance: NA
CDR3nt: TGTGCCAGCAGCTTACAGGGGCGATACAATGAGCAGTTCTTC
CDR3aa: CASSLQGRYNEQFF

v_gene: TRBV12-3/TRBV12-4
j_gene: TRBJ1-2
d_gene: NA
abundance: few
CDR3nt: TGTGCCAGCAGTTTTCGGGGAAGGTACGGCTACACCTTC
CDR3aa: CASSFRGRYGYTF

v_gene: TRBV27
j_gene: TRBJ1-1
d_gene: NA
abundance: NA
CDR3nt: TGTGCCAGCACCAGTCTGACTGAAGCTTTCTTT
CDR3aa: CASTSLTEAFF

v_gene: TRBV3-1/TRBV3-2
j_gene: TRBJ2-7
d_gene: TRBD2
abundance: NA
CDR3nt: TGTGCCAGCAGCCCTGCCCCGACTAGCGGGGGCGAGCAGTACTTC
CDR3aa: CASSPAPTSGGEQYF

v_gene: TRBV3-1/TRBV3-2
j_gene: TRBJ1-3
d_gene: TRBD1
abundance: NA
CDR3nt: TGTGCCAGCGCCGGACAGGGGCGAAACACCATATATTTT
CDR3aa: CASAGQGRNTIYF

v_gene: TRBV24-1
j_gene: TRBJ2-7
d_gene: TRBD2
abundance: NA
CDR3nt: TGTGCCACCAGTGATCGACTAGCGGGAGAGGACGAGCAGTACTTC
CDR3aa: CATSDRLAGEDEQYF

v_gene: TRBV13
j_gene: TRBJ2-1
d_gene: TRBD2
abundance: NA
CDR3nt: TGTGCCAGCAGCCCGGAACTAGCGGGAAGATCCAATGAGCAGTTCTTC
CDR3aa: CASSPELAGRSNEQFF

v_gene: TRBV7-6
j_gene: TRBJ2-7
d_gene: TRBD1
abundance: NA
CDR3nt: TGTGCCAGCAGCTTAGATGTGGACAGGGGGCAGTACTTC
CDR3aa: CASSLDVDRGQYF

v_gene: TRBV3-1/TRBV3-2
j_gene: TRBJ1-6
d_gene: TRBD1
abundance: NA
CDR3nt: TGTGCCAGCAGCCGGGGACAGGGACTTAATTCACCCCTCCACTTT
CDR3aa: CASSRGQGLNSPLHF